This T cell receptor (beta chain) appears in the sequencing data of a study of blood T cell repertoires in COVID-19. Clones were read by immunoSEQ multiplex PCR, and TCRdb kept only the in-frame ones, dropping some. This sample has over 200,000 clones, with 75% to 90% found just once. V was shortened by 0 bases and J by 0 bases, with 3 bases between the two germline ends. This CDR3 is 14 amino acids long. Per the germline V gene, CDR1 is SGHRS and CDR2 is YFSETQ. Comment on this clone: This sample also contains other DNA sequences that code for the same CDR3.

The material sequenced was peripheral blood. The receptor was isolated from a man in his forties with acute or convalescent COVID-19. The rearrangement joins TRBV5-1 to TRBJ2-2; no clear D gene. The CDR3 reads CASSLAANTGELFF. CDR3 coding DNA: TGCGCCAGCAGCTTGGCCGCGAACACCGGGGAGCTGTTTTTT.